This entry describes one TCR beta chain. Participants with HIV, all of them, were treated in the United States. Run at survey level, the immunoSEQ assay was version v3.0. The assay was immunoSEQ multiplex PCR, and TCRdb's table has in-frame clones only and misses some. The table lists just over 20,000 clones, roughly 79% of them singletons. Germline CDR1 SGHTA, CDR2 FQGNSA. V dropped 5 bases and J dropped 4; count of bases not matched to a gene: 10. The CDR3 covers 16 residues. The data derive from a study of long-term antiretroviral therapy in people with HIV. The sequence came from a young man with HIV. The sequenced sample was unsorted PBMCs, obtained 0.5 years after starting antiretroviral therapy. V is TRBV7-2 and J is TRBJ1-1; TRBD1 agrees at 10 bases. The CDR3: CASSLIPGQGPTEAFF. The CDR3 DNA reads as TGTGCCAGCAGCCTCATCCCGGGACAGGGGCCCACTGAAGCTTTCTTT.